The rows below give T cell receptor beta chains drawn from one sample of a study of blood T cell repertoires in COVID-19. Sequenced by immunoSEQ multiplex PCR; TCRdb stores in-frame clones only, minus some. The sample lists around 160,000 clones, around 84% occurring once. Sequencing input: peripheral blood. The receptor set was obtained from a woman of 80 years or more with acute or convalescent COVID-19. Each CDR3 is given with its conserved first and last residue. Fields, in order: V gene, J gene, CDR3 protein.

v_gene: TRBV6-5
j_gene: TRBJ2-7
CDR3aa: CASSYAGAEPYEQYF

v_gene: TRBV24-1
j_gene: TRBJ2-6
CDR3aa: CATSDSGSGANVLTF

v_gene: TRBV6-5
j_gene: TRBJ2-7
CDR3aa: CASSRQLSYEQYF

v_gene: TRBV14
j_gene: TRBJ1-2
CDR3aa: CASSQESAGRNYGYTF

v_gene: TRBV14
j_gene: TRBJ1-6
CDR3aa: CASSQGPNSPLHF

v_gene: TRBV6-4
j_gene: TRBJ2-7
CDR3aa: CASSYRTSGTNEQYF

v_gene: TRBV3-1/TRBV3-2
j_gene: TRBJ2-6
CDR3aa: CASSQGLYGANVLTF

v_gene: TRBV7-9
j_gene: TRBJ1-1
CDR3aa: CASSRPTGMNTEAFF

v_gene: TRBV4-2
j_gene: TRBJ2-5
CDR3aa: CASSPKVGTSGGLRQETQYF

v_gene: TRBV18
j_gene: TRBJ1-3
CDR3aa: CASSPQVASGNTIYF

v_gene: TRBV10-3
j_gene: TRBJ2-3
CDR3aa: CATKRIGQGKRPDTQYF

v_gene: TRBV10-3
j_gene: TRBJ1-1
CDR3aa: CAILIPGTEAFF

v_gene: TRBV7-9
j_gene: TRBJ2-5
CDR3aa: CASSGGGLAETQYF

v_gene: TRBV6-5
j_gene: TRBJ1-6
CDR3aa: CASRVTANNSPLHF

v_gene: TRBV23-1
j_gene: TRBJ1-6
CDR3aa: CASSQAPSGQGVWSYNSPLHF

v_gene: TRBV5-1
j_gene: TRBJ2-3
CDR3aa: CASRSGQPGSTDTQYF

v_gene: TRBV6-5
j_gene: TRBJ1-1
CDR3aa: CASSPRQGRTEAFF

v_gene: TRBV24-1
j_gene: TRBJ1-2
CDR3aa: CATSDFTQNYGYTF

v_gene: TRBV2
j_gene: TRBJ2-5
CDR3aa: CASRTNGETQYF

v_gene: TRBV4-1
j_gene: TRBJ2-1
CDR3aa: CASSQDGRNSYNEQFF

v_gene: TRBV19
j_gene: TRBJ2-3
CDR3aa: CASSMGGLAGASTDTQYF

v_gene: TRBV5-6
j_gene: TRBJ2-3
CDR3aa: CASSRQSTDTQYF

v_gene: TRBV7-2
j_gene: TRBJ2-1
CDR3aa: CASSGTAYNEQFF

v_gene: TRBV19
j_gene: TRBJ2-1
CDR3aa: CASHPGTSGRLQFF

v_gene: TRBV4-2
j_gene: TRBJ2-5
CDR3aa: CASSQGDWTQETQYF

v_gene: TRBV5-4
j_gene: TRBJ1-4
CDR3aa: CASSLGGQGSEKLFF

v_gene: TRBV7-2
j_gene: TRBJ1-6
CDR3aa: CASSSSGAGYNSPLHF

v_gene: TRBV6-5
j_gene: TRBJ1-5
CDR3aa: CASSYQTGRIQPQHF

v_gene: TRBV28
j_gene: TRBJ1-2
CDR3aa: CASNEDNFGYTF

v_gene: TRBV5-6
j_gene: TRBJ2-7
CDR3aa: CASSPGLGTYEQYF

v_gene: TRBV5-1
j_gene: TRBJ2-3
CDR3aa: CASRAGGVRTDTQYF

v_gene: TRBV6-1
j_gene: TRBJ1-5
CDR3aa: CASSESGGNQPQHF